The clone carrying this T cell receptor beta chain is a singleton in its sample. Its specificity is not known. This specimen belongs to a study of T cell repertoires in cytomegalovirus infection. Study context: It was recently identified HLA-C-restricted and well-studied HLA-B-restricted CMV epitopes that the study used. Public TCR beta signatures marked donors with CMV infection and the matching HLA. Regarding the study as a whole: HLA-C-restricted CMV-specific TCR beta clonotypes prevailed in the ex vivo response. Cumulative frequency of public TCR beta families picked out carriers of CMV plus the relevant HLA.

TCRdb processed the reads anew with MiXCR; each CDR3 protein has one entry. This table holds hundreds of thousands of distinct CDR3 sequences, under 55% found once. This CDR3 comprises 17 residues. Per the germline V gene, CDR1 is SGHTA and CDR2 is FQGNSA. Trimming removed 7 bases from V and 5 bases from J; junction bases left unmatched: 15. This clonotype originated in a human donor in good health (CMV status not recorded). Some clones in this sample may be carry-over from other donors' samples. Sequenced material: cultured PBMCs, taken from culture after CMV antigen stimulation. The chain couples TRBV7-2 to TRBJ2-3, with TRBD2 matching 10 bases. For the CDR3, the DNA is TGTGCCAGCACCCAATTGGCTAGCGGGAGTTGGAGAGATACGCAGTATTTT. Protein product: CASTQLASGSWRDTQYF.